These 23 T cell receptor beta chains were sequenced from one sample in a study of shared clonotypes between healthy human individuals. TCRdb's table, derived via immunoSEQ multiplex PCR, lists solely in-frame clones and lacks some. This sample has roughly 2.5 million clones, with around 90% found just once. The source material was naive CD4+ T cells sorted from blood. Subset given: CD45RA+ positively selected. These receptors originate from a man between 18 and 29 years old in good health.

V and J are TRBV10-3 and TRBJ1-4; D unresolved. The V and J ends lost 5 bases and 5 bases respectively, with 9 bases between them. The CDR3 consists of 13 residues. The germline V gene encodes CDR1 ENHRY and CDR2 SYGVKD. This CDR3 is CAISQQQNEKLFF. The CDR3 nucleotides are TGTGCCATCAGTCAACAGCAAAATGAAAAACTGTTTTTT.

This clone was seen more than once but under ten times. The chain is built from TRBV11-2 and TRBJ1-1; D gene uncertain. Trimming stripped 9 bases from V and 1 base from J, with 12 bases between. Germline lookup yields CDR1 SGHAT and CDR2 FQNNGV. This CDR3 has 13 amino acids. CDR3 sequence (DNA): TGTGCCAGTTCGAATCAACCGAACACTGAAGCTTTCTTT. This sequence encodes CASSNQPNTEAFF.

Turning to this clone: The junction does not match germline at one end; this may be a read error. V is TRBV6-1 and J is TRBJ2-1; unclear D gene. This CDR3 comprises 12 residues. Germline CDR1 is MNHNS and CDR2 is SASEGT. The CDR3 sequence: CASRRPDKEQFF. CDR3 DNA: TGTGCCAGCAGACGGCCAGACAAGGAGCAGTTCTTC.

The rearrangement uses TRBV6-6 and TRBJ1-6; the match to TRBD1 covers 8 bases. Trimming cost V 0 bases and J 9 bases; bases outside gene matches: 4. CDR1 and CDR2 (germline): MNHNY, SVGAGI (reference sequence). The CDR3 is 15 amino acids. CDR3 protein: CASSYSGQDSSPLHF. As DNA, the CDR3 is TGTGCCAGCAGTTACTCGGGACAGGATAGTTCACCCCTCCACTTT.

The chain is built from TRBV9 and TRBJ2-7, with TRBD2 matching 13 bases. Germline V gene lookup returns CDR1 SGDLS and CDR2 YYNGEE. Trimming cost V 0 bases and J 6 bases; bases outside gene matches: 3. The CDR3 consists of 15 residues. The CDR3, as DNA: TGTGCCAGCAGCGTAGGGACTAGCGGGAGTTTCGAGCAGTACTTC. It encodes CASSVGTSGSFEQYF. The variable domain in full, with the rest retrieved from reference TRBV9 and TRBJ2-7, is DSGVTQTPKHLITATGQRVTLRCSPRSGDLSVYWYQQSLDQGLQFLIQYYNGEERAKGNILERFSAQQFPDLHSELNLSSLELGDSALYFCASSVGTSGSFEQYFGPGTRLTVT.

The chain is built from TRBV4-3 and TRBJ2-5; no clear D. The CDR3 totals 17 residues. Germline CDR1 LGHNA, CDR2 YSLEER. Deletions cut 0 bases from V and 5 bases from J, with 19 bases between. CDR3 amino acids: CASSQDNLRGVGETQYF. The CDR3, as DNA: TGCGCCAGCAGCCAAGATAACCTTCGAGGTGTGGGGGAGACCCAGTACTTC.

The V gene is TRBV5-4, the J gene TRBJ2-1, with 9 bases matching TRBD2. The CDR3 has 15 residues. V lost 2 bases to trimming and J lost 4 bases; unmatched junction nucleotides: 4. Germline V lookup: CDR1 SGHNT, CDR2 YYREEE (reference sequence). CDR3 nucleotides: TGTGCCAGCAGCTTCGGCGGGGGGGGATACAATGAGCAGTTCTTC. Protein sequence: CASSFGGGGYNEQFF.

This chain links TRBV2 with TRBJ2-7, with TRBD2 as a possible D gene (6 bases). This CDR3 comprises 14 residues. Germline lookup yields CDR1 SNHLY and CDR2 FYNNEI. V dropped 4 bases and J dropped 1 base, with 11 bases sitting between them. The CDR3 bases are TGTGCCAGCAGTGTCGGGGGATCATCCTACGAGCAGTACTTC. It translates to CASSVGGSSYEQYF.

V usage is TRBV5-1 and J usage is TRBJ2-7, with 13 positions matching TRBD2. Per the germline V gene, CDR1 is SGHRS and CDR2 is YFSETQ. V was clipped by 7 bases and J by 0 bases; unmatched bases: 7. The CDR3 is 16 amino acids. For the CDR3, the DNA is TGCGCCAGCGGCGGACTAGCGGGGGACCGCTCCTACGAGCAGTACTTC. This translates into CASGGLAGDRSYEQYF.

The genes are TRBV9 and TRBJ2-3; TRBD2 agrees at 9 bases. This CDR3 is built from 16 residues. J lost 6 bases, V lost 2 bases, and 10 bases had no gene match. Germline lookup yields CDR1 SGDLS and CDR2 YYNGEE. The CDR3 reads CASSVAAGGRADTQYF. The CDR3 bases are TGTGCCAGCAGCGTCGCAGCGGGGGGAAGGGCGGATACGCAGTATTTT.

The chain combines TRBV30 with TRBJ1-1, with D unclear. The V and J ends lost 0 bases and 7 bases respectively, with 12 bases between them. Per germline, CDR1 GTSNPN and CDR2 SVGIG (reference sequence). The CDR3 runs to 13 residues. The DNA of the CDR3 is TGTGCCTGGAGTGTCCCAGTGGGATTTGAAGCTTTCTTT. Encoded protein: CAWSVPVGFEAFF.

The gene calls are TRBV29-1 and TRBJ2-7; 10 bases align to TRBD1. There are 14 residues in the CDR3. V lost 6 bases to trimming and J lost 6 bases; unmatched junction nucleotides: 11. Germline CDR1 SQVTM, CDR2 ANQGSEA. CDR3: CSVGITGQGGEQYF. In nucleotides, the CDR3 is TGCAGCGTCGGAATTACCGGACAGGGGGGCGAGCAGTACTTC.

The V and J genes are TRBV5-1 and TRBJ1-3; a possible D gene is TRBD1 (5 bases). Germline V gives CDR1 SGHRS, CDR2 YFSETQ. V dropped 4 bases and J dropped 0 bases, with 8 bases sitting between them. The CDR3 loop spans 14 amino acids. The CDR3 protein is CASSTDSSGNTIYF. Here the CDR3 DNA reads TGCGCCAGCAGCACAGACAGCTCTGGAAACACCATATATTTT.

This chain links TRBV4-3 with TRBJ1-4; D remains ambiguous. CDR3 length: 14 residues. V lost 3 bases and J lost 7, with 12 bases in between. Germline V gives CDR1 LGHNA, CDR2 YSLEER. CDR3 DNA: TGCGCCAGCAGCCAGGTACACCGAGGTGAAAAACTGTTTTTT. This sequence encodes CASSQVHRGEKLFF.

The chain recombines TRBV11-2 with TRBJ2-2; D may be TRBD1 (8 bases). Trimming pared 3 bases from V and 0 bases from J, leaving 17 bases between. The germline V gene has CDR1 SGHAT and CDR2 FQNNGV. The CDR3 covers 18 residues. The CDR3: CASSLTGEGDTNTGELFF. The CDR3 DNA reads TGTGCCAGCAGCTTGACAGGGGAGGGGGATACGAACACCGGGGAGCTGTTTTTT.

This chain links TRBV7-2 with TRBJ2-3, with 16 bases identical to TRBD2. The CDR3 spans 16 residues. Looked up from germline, CDR1 is SGHTA and CDR2 is FQGNSA. The V segment lost 5 bases and the J segment 8 bases; nucleotides outside the gene matches: 7. The CDR3 spells CASSPVGTSGGGTQYF. The CDR3 region has the DNA TGTGCCAGCAGCCCCGTTGGGACTAGCGGGGGGGGTACGCAGTATTTT.

The chain recombines TRBV2 with TRBJ1-1; perhaps TRBD1 as D (6 bases). V was pared by 7 bases and J by 4 bases, with 13 bases between. The germline CDR1 and CDR2 sequences are SNHLY and FYNNEI. The CDR3 consists of 13 residues. CDR3: CASKGGLGTEAFF. CDR3 bases: TGTGCCAGCAAGGGGGGGCTGGGCACTGAAGCTTTCTTT. Full variable domain (remainder filled in from reference TRBV2 and TRBJ1-1): EPEVTQTPSHQVTQMGQEVILRCVPISNHLYFYWYRQILGQKVEFLVSFYNNEISEKSEIFDDQFSVERPDGSNFTLKIRSTKLEDSAMYFCASKGGLGTEAFFGQGTRLTVV.

The chain recombines TRBV6-5 with TRBJ2-7; TRBD2 aligns across 10 bases. Trimming removed 10 bases from V and 7 bases from J; junction bases left unmatched: 16. This CDR3 comprises 15 residues. Per the germline V gene, CDR1 is MNHEY and CDR2 is SVGAGI. CDR3: CATHSGIAGGKEQYF. CDR3 DNA: TGTGCCACCCACTCTGGGATAGCGGGAGGTAAAGAGCAGTACTTC.

The CDR3 loop reads CASSLAGTGVNEAFF. The CDR3 bases are TGTGCCAGCAGTCTAGCCGGGACAGGAGTTAATGAAGCTTTCTTT. The V call is TRBV28, the J call TRBJ1-1; TRBD1 agrees at 8 bases. The CDR3 has 15 amino acids. The V segment lost 5 bases and the J segment 7 bases; nucleotides outside the gene matches: 12. CDR1 is MDHEN, CDR2 SYDVKM, per germline.

The chain uses TRBV6-6 and TRBJ2-5; 8 nucleotides line up with TRBD2. This CDR3 spans 15 amino acids. The germline V gene has CDR1 MNHNY and CDR2 SVGAGI (reference sequence). Trimming took 0 bases from V and 5 from J; bases not matched to a gene: 5. CDR3 DNA: TGTGCCAGCAGTTACTCTGGTGGACTAGCCGAGACCCAGTACTTC. Protein product: CASSYSGGLAETQYF.

This chain links TRBV4-1 with TRBJ1-2; D may be TRBD1 (5 bases). The CDR3 sequence is 16 residues long. V gave up 0 bases and J gave up 3 bases, with 14 bases separating them. Germline V CDR1 and CDR2: MGHRA, YSYEKL. DNA for the CDR3: TGCGCCAGCAGCCAAGAGGGATCGCTGGGGGACTATGGCTACACCTTC. Its protein is CASSQEGSLGDYGYTF.

This chain links TRBV4-3 with TRBJ2-3; D remains ambiguous. V lost 0 bases, J lost 3 bases, and 10 bases lay in between. Germline values: CDR1 LGHNA, CDR2 YSLEER. This CDR3 comprises 15 residues. The CDR3 region has the DNA TGCGCCAGCAGCCAAGATGGACGTGATACAGATACGCAGTATTTT. Its translation: CASSQDGRDTDTQYF.

This clone occurred a few times. The chain recombines TRBV6-1 with TRBJ1-1, with D possibly TRBD1 on 5 matching bases. This CDR3 is built from 15 residues. The germline V and J ends were trimmed by 4 bases and 3 bases, with 15 bases remaining between them. Germline V gene lookup returns CDR1 MNHNS and CDR2 SASEGT. The CDR3 protein is CASSVGHSVDTEAFF. The CDR3 DNA sequence: TGTGCCAGCAGTGTCGGACACTCCGTAGACACTGAAGCTTTCTTT.